The rows below give T cell receptor beta chains drawn from one sample of a study of CD8 T cells in Susac syndrome. TCRdb independently ran MiXCR on the immunoSEQ multiplex PCR reads; one entry per CDR3 protein. The data contain some 300,000 distinct CDR3 sequences, almost 85% of them singletons. Sequenced sample: CD8+ T cells from PBMCs. Receptor source: a human donor with multiple sclerosis. Each CDR3 is given with its conserved first and last residue. The D gene is left open where the match is weak. Not every row has a clone size; where given, it reads once, few, many or a size class.

D gene: -; V gene: TRBV6-2/TRBV6-3; clone size: -; J gene: TRBJ2-3; CDR3 protein: CASSPMDSPEYF; CDR3 DNA: TGTGCCAGCAGCCCTATGGATTCCCCGGAGTATTTT
D gene: -; V gene: TRBV7-9; clone size: -; J gene: TRBJ1-5; CDR3 protein: CASSLTGGDQPQHF; CDR3 DNA: TGTGCCAGCAGCTTAACGGGTGGGGATCAGCCCCAGCATTTT
D gene: -; V gene: TRBV10-2; clone size: -; J gene: TRBJ2-7; CDR3 protein: CASEAGGDEQYF; CDR3 DNA: TGCGCCAGCGAGGCAGGTGGTGACGAGCAGTACTTC
D gene: TRBD1; V gene: TRBV6-5; clone size: -; J gene: TRBJ2-3; CDR3 protein: CASSSDGDRSLPHSDTQYF; CDR3 DNA: TGTGCCAGCAGTTCAGATGGGGACAGGAGCCTCCCGCACTCTGATACGCAGTATTTT
D gene: -; V gene: TRBV28; clone size: -; J gene: TRBJ1-2; CDR3 protein: CASSFSPAGSYGYTF; CDR3 DNA: TGTGCCAGCAGTTTCTCCCCCGCAGGGAGCTATGGCTACACCTTC
D gene: TRBD2; V gene: TRBV6-5; clone size: -; J gene: TRBJ2-7; CDR3 protein: CASSWLTSGSVNEQYF; CDR3 DNA: TGTGCCAGCAGTTGGTTGACTAGCGGGAGTGTCAACGAGCAGTACTTC
D gene: TRBD2; V gene: TRBV5-1; clone size: -; J gene: TRBJ2-1; CDR3 protein: CASSLAGTTPYNEQFF; CDR3 DNA: TGCGCCAGCAGCTTGGCCGGGACTACTCCCTACAATGAGCAGTTCTTC
D gene: -; V gene: TRBV13; clone size: -; J gene: TRBJ1-1; CDR3 protein: CASSALQGGNTEAFF; CDR3 DNA: TGTGCCAGCAGCGCCCTACAGGGCGGGAACACTGAAGCTTTCTTT
D gene: -; V gene: TRBV5-1; clone size: -; J gene: TRBJ2-3; CDR3 protein: CASSLDTYSTDTQYF; CDR3 DNA: TGCGCCAGCAGCTTGGATACGTACAGCACAGATACGCAGTATTTT
D gene: -; V gene: TRBV7-6; clone size: few; J gene: TRBJ2-5; CDR3 protein: CASSLRGVQTQYF; CDR3 DNA: TGTGCCAGCAGCTTACGCGGGGTCCAGACCCAGTACTTC
D gene: -; V gene: TRBV7-2; clone size: -; J gene: TRBJ2-1; CDR3 protein: CASSLITLANEQFF; CDR3 DNA: TGTGCCAGCAGCTTAATTACCCTGGCCAATGAGCAGTTCTTC
D gene: -; V gene: TRBV9; clone size: -; J gene: TRBJ2-7; CDR3 protein: CASSVDPGPYEQYF; CDR3 DNA: TGTGCCAGCAGCGTAGACCCGGGACCCTACGAGCAGTACTTC
D gene: -; V gene: TRBV20-1; clone size: -; J gene: TRBJ2-7; CDR3 protein: CSARDRASYEQYF; CDR3 DNA: TGCAGTGCTAGAGACCGAGCTAGCTACGAGCAGTACTTC
D gene: TRBD1; V gene: TRBV3-1; clone size: -; J gene: TRBJ2-1; CDR3 protein: CASSQVSGQGRNEQFF; CDR3 DNA: TGTGCCAGCAGCCAAGTATCGGGACAGGGGAGGAATGAGCAGTTCTTC
D gene: -; V gene: TRBV21-1; clone size: -; J gene: TRBJ2-4; CDR3 protein: CASSKGVDSKYIQYF; CDR3 DNA: TGTGCCAGCAGCAAAGGGGTTGACAGCAAGTACATTCAGTACTTC
D gene: -; V gene: TRBV10-1; clone size: -; J gene: TRBJ1-1; CDR3 protein: CASSESVGGTEAFF; CDR3 DNA: TGCGCCAGCAGTGAGTCGGTCGGGGGCACTGAAGCTTTCTTT
D gene: -; V gene: TRBV14; clone size: -; J gene: TRBJ2-7; CDR3 protein: CASSQDRAMVYEQYF; CDR3 DNA: TGTGCCAGCAGCCAAGACAGGGCGATGGTCTACGAGCAGTACTTC
D gene: -; V gene: TRBV30; clone size: -; J gene: TRBJ1-1; CDR3 protein: CAWSVDMNTEAFF; CDR3 DNA: TGTGCCTGGAGTGTAGACATGAACACTGAAGCTTTCTTT
D gene: -; V gene: TRBV4-3; clone size: few; J gene: TRBJ1-1; CDR3 protein: CASSQETVVGTEAFF; CDR3 DNA: TGCGCCAGCAGCCAAGAAACGGTTGTGGGCACTGAAGCTTTCTTT
D gene: -; V gene: TRBV27; clone size: -; J gene: TRBJ2-3; CDR3 protein: CASSLGLPPTDTQYF; CDR3 DNA: TGTGCCAGCAGCCTAGGACTACCCCCCACAGATACGCAGTATTTT
D gene: TRBD1; V gene: TRBV9; clone size: -; J gene: TRBJ2-1; CDR3 protein: CASSVGGDRSYNEQFF; CDR3 DNA: TGTGCCAGCAGCGTAGGAGGGGACAGAAGCTACAATGAGCAGTTCTTC
D gene: TRBD2; V gene: TRBV3-1; clone size: -; J gene: TRBJ2-7; CDR3 protein: CASSQGPGRDYEQYF; CDR3 DNA: TGTGCCAGCAGCCAAGGCCCGGGGAGGGATTACGAGCAGTACTTC
D gene: -; V gene: TRBV7-8; clone size: -; J gene: TRBJ1-2; CDR3 protein: CASSWSDALPYGYTF; CDR3 DNA: TGTGCCAGCAGTTGGTCCGACGCGCTCCCCTATGGCTACACCTTC
D gene: -; V gene: TRBV12-5; clone size: -; J gene: TRBJ2-2; CDR3 protein: CASGISFLANTGELFF; CDR3 DNA: TGTGCTAGTGGCATTTCGTTCCTAGCGAACACCGGGGAGCTGTTTTTT
D gene: -; V gene: TRBV2; clone size: -; J gene: TRBJ2-3; CDR3 protein: CASRGGLFTDTQYF; CDR3 DNA: TGTGCCAGCAGGGGGGGACTCTTCACAGATACGCAGTATTTT
D gene: -; V gene: TRBV28; clone size: -; J gene: TRBJ1-5; CDR3 protein: CASTERQGPNQPQHF; CDR3 DNA: TGTGCCAGCACCGAACGGCAGGGCCCCAATCAGCCCCAGCATTTT
D gene: -; V gene: TRBV20-1; clone size: -; J gene: TRBJ2-1; CDR3 protein: CSARSVSSYNEQFF; CDR3 DNA: TGCAGTGCCCGGAGCGTAAGCTCCTACAATGAGCAGTTCTTC
D gene: TRBD1; V gene: TRBV28; clone size: -; J gene: TRBJ2-7; CDR3 protein: CASSFLGQGTDEQYF; CDR3 DNA: TGTGCCAGCAGTTTTCTGGGACAGGGGACGGACGAGCAGTACTTC
D gene: -; V gene: TRBV7-9; clone size: few; J gene: TRBJ2-5; CDR3 protein: CASSLGGHQETQYF; CDR3 DNA: TGTGCCAGCAGCTTAGGGGGACACCAAGAGACCCAGTACTTC
D gene: -; V gene: TRBV20-1; clone size: -; J gene: TRBJ2-1; CDR3 protein: CSARSGTNYSSSYNEQFF; CDR3 DNA: TGCAGTGCTAGATCCGGGACAAATTACTCCAGCTCCTACAATGAGCAGTTCTTC
D gene: TRBD2; V gene: TRBV30; clone size: -; J gene: TRBJ2-3; CDR3 protein: CAWSRGRETDTQYF; CDR3 DNA: TGTGCCTGGAGCAGAGGGCGGGAGACAGATACGCAGTATTTT
D gene: TRBD2; V gene: TRBV29-1; clone size: -; J gene: TRBJ2-2; CDR3 protein: CSVAGTSGRARTGELFF; CDR3 DNA: TGCAGCGTGGCCGGGACTAGCGGGAGGGCGCGCACCGGGGAGCTGTTTTTT